The 10 T cell receptor beta chains below all came from one sample that was sequenced in a study of blood T cell repertoires in COVID-19. Sequencing used immunoSEQ multiplex PCR; TCRdb keeps in-frame clones, though not all of them. The data contain 150,000 to 180,000 clones, less than 95% of them singletons. The material sequenced was peripheral blood. The source of these receptors is a man aged 50 to 60 with acute or convalescent COVID-19.

This chain connects TRBV30 to TRBJ2-3; the D is unclear. Trimming left V 2 bases short and J 4 bases short, with 10 bases between. Germline V gene data show CDR1 as GTSNPN and CDR2 as SVGIG (reference sequence). There are 13 residues in the CDR3. CDR3 in amino acids: CAWSTGGADTQYF. DNA for the CDR3: TGTGCCTGGAGTACCGGCGGAGCAGATACGCAGTATTTT.

The genes are TRBV5-1 and TRBJ2-5, with D possibly matching TRBD2 (6 bases). Germline-derived CDR1 and CDR2 are SGHRS and YFSETQ. CDR3 length: 16 amino acids. V lost 0 bases and J lost 5, with 17 bases in between. The CDR3 region has the DNA TGCGCCAGCAGCTTGGTCTTGGGGGACGCGGGGGAGACCCAGTACTTC. This encodes CASSLVLGDAGETQYF.

This clone occurred a few times. This rearrangement joins TRBV2 to TRBJ1-5; D is uncertain. Trimming removed 5 bases from V and 3 bases from J, with 8 bases in between. The CDR3 contains 13 residues. CDR1 is SNHLY and CDR2 is FYNNEI in the germline V gene. The CDR3 here is CASSNSYNQPQHF. In nucleotides, the CDR3 is TGTGCCAGCAGTAACAGTTACAATCAGCCCCAGCATTTT.

The chain employs TRBV4-1 and TRBJ1-6; tentatively, D is TRBD1 (6 bases). V was shortened by 5 bases and J by 7 bases, with 15 bases between the two germline ends. Looked up from germline, CDR1 is MGHRA and CDR2 is YSYEKL. This CDR3 region has 15 residues. The CDR3 region is CASSAADSINSPLHF. The CDR3 DNA follows: TGCGCCAGCAGCGCGGCGGACAGTATCAATTCACCCCTCCACTTT.

This chain links TRBV19 with TRBJ2-7, with 9 bases matching TRBD2. The CDR3 sequence is 15 residues long. The trim removed 6 bases at V and 4 bases at J, leaving 10 bases unmatched. Per germline, CDR1 LNHDA and CDR2 SQIVND (reference sequence). DNA for the CDR3: TGTGCCAGTAGACCCGGGACTAGCAGCTATTACGAGCAGTACTTC. Its translation is CASRPGTSSYYEQYF.

The rearrangement joins TRBV10-1 to TRBJ2-7; no firm D call. Germline V CDR1 and CDR2: WNHNN, SYGVQD (reference sequence). V was pared by 11 bases and J by 4 bases, with 12 bases between. The CDR3 runs 11 residues. The CDR3 spells CAGTTEYEQYV. The CDR3 bases are TGCGCCGGCACCACGGAGTACGAGCAGTACGTC.

The CDR3 sequence: CASTHGDRTYGYTF. Here the CDR3 DNA reads TGTGCCAGCACCCACGGAGACAGGACTTATGGCTACACCTTC. The V gene is TRBV6-5, the J gene TRBJ1-2; TRBD1 might be the D (6 bases). This CDR3 comprises 14 residues. V lost 7 bases, J lost 5 bases, and 17 bases lay in between. Germline V gives CDR1 MNHEY, CDR2 SVGAGI.

The gene calls are TRBV6-2 or TRBV6-3 and TRBJ1-5; 8 nucleotides line up with TRBD1. The CDR3 runs 17 residues. Per germline, CDR1 MNHEY and CDR2 SVGEGT. Trimming took 5 bases from V and 1 from J; bases not matched to a gene: 10. The CDR3 loop is CASSTLQTGVSNQPQHF. The CDR3 DNA follows: TGTGCCAGCAGTACCCTTCAGACAGGGGTCAGCAATCAGCCCCAGCATTTT.

The chain recombines TRBV30 with TRBJ2-2, with 10 bases that match TRBD1. The V gene end was trimmed by 4 bases and the J gene end by 9 bases; junction bases not matched to a gene: 11. This CDR3 is built from 15 residues. From germline, CDR1 is GTSNPN and CDR2 SVGIG (reference sequence). CDR3 in amino acids: CAWINRDRGIRELFF. The CDR3, as DNA: TGTGCCTGGATAAACCGGGACAGGGGTATAAGGGAGCTGTTTTTT.

The chain employs TRBV7-9 and TRBJ2-5; 9 bases map to TRBD1. Trimming at V came to 2 bases and at J to 4 bases, leaving 8 bases not matched to a gene. CDR3 length: 16 residues. The germline CDR1 and CDR2 sequences are SEHNR and FQNEAQ (reference sequence). The CDR3 sequence is CASSLRGQGWAETQYF. The CDR3 coding sequence is TGTGCCAGCAGCTTACGGGGACAGGGTTGGGCAGAGACCCAGTACTTC.